The clone carrying this T cell receptor (beta chain) has just a few counts. What it recognizes is unknown. This specimen belongs to a study of beta chain features in type 1 diabetes. Regarding the study as a whole: TCRB CDR3s were moderately but significantly shorter in Type 1 diabetes patients in all four CD4+ subsets. Reads derived from cDNA could over-represent cells showing high TCR expression.

The authors sorted CD4+ naive, central memory, regulatory and stem cell-like memory cells via CD45RO/CCR7/CD25/CD127/CD95/CD27. All sorted populations exceeded 95% purity. The entirety of the isolated RNA underwent reverse transcription, so expressed TCRB transcripts were sequenced. The protocol was immunoSEQ multiplex PCR, while the TCRdb copy is restricted to in-frame clones and leaves out a portion. Counted here are almost 350,000 clones, around 9% occurring once; the ten biggest clones make up more than 0.8%. Sequences were obtained from central memory CD4+ T cells from blood. The sequence derives from a man aged 30-40 years with type 1 diabetes.

CDR3 region: CASSDWGVTYNEQFF. CDR3 in DNA: TGTGCCAGCAGTGATTGGGGGGTAACCTACAATGAGCAGTTCTTC. The chain has TRBV2 and TRBJ2-1; D is perhaps TRBD2 (6 bases). With 3 bases removed from V and 2 bases from J, the gap between germline ends came to 11 bases. CDR1 and CDR2 (germline): SNHLY, FYNNEI. This CDR3 has 15 residues.